Each of the 7 T cell receptor beta chains below was sequenced from the same sample in a study of blood T cell repertoires in COVID-19. Measured with immunoSEQ multiplex PCR; TCRdb has only the in-frame clones, and not every one. The top ten hold roughly a sixth of the sample, which has around 250,000 clones, just over 85% seen once. Material for sequencing was PBMCs or T cells enriched from blood (not recorded which). Receptor source: a man aged 18-30 years who had recovered from COVID-19.

V is TRBV3-1 (or the pseudogene TRBV3-2) and J is TRBJ2-5; no reliable D call. CDR3 length: 12 residues. CDR1 and CDR2 (germline): LGHDT, YNNKEL (reference sequence). Trimming removed 0 bases from V and 5 bases from J, with 4 bases in between. The DNA of the CDR3 is TGTGCCAGCAGCCAAGATCGGGAGACCCAGTACTTC. It specifies CASSQDRETQYF.

The chain uses TRBV3-1 (or the pseudogene TRBV3-2) and TRBJ1-3, with unresolved D. Germline CDR1 reads LGHDT; CDR2 reads YNNKEL (reference sequence). The CDR3 loop spans 14 amino acids. Deletions cut 3 bases from V and 2 bases from J, with 8 bases between. CDR3 DNA: TGTGCCAGCAGCCAGGCGGGGACTGGAAACACCATATATTTT. It yields the protein CASSQAGTGNTIYF.

Written as DNA, the CDR3 is TGTGCCAGTAGTTACGGGGGGTTCGGGCATCAGCCCCAGCATTTT. Translated: CASSYGGFGHQPQHF. The chain links TRBV19 to TRBJ1-5; D perhaps matches TRBD1 (5 bases). V was shortened by 5 bases and J by 5 bases, with 16 bases between the two germline ends. Per the germline V gene, CDR1 is LNHDA and CDR2 is SQIVND (reference sequence). The CDR3 runs to 15 residues.

The chain employs TRBV12-3 or TRBV12-4 and TRBJ1-5; possibly TRBD1 for D (6 bases). The CDR3 contains 12 residues. Trimming pared 2 bases from V and 9 bases from J, leaving 8 bases between. CDR3 protein: CASSLQGRPQHF. Here the CDR3 DNA reads TGTGCCAGCAGTTTACAGGGGCGGCCCCAGCATTTT.

The chain couples TRBV5-4 to TRBJ2-5; 8 nucleotides match TRBD2. CDR1 is SGHNT, CDR2 YYREEE, per germline (reference sequence). The J segment lost 5 bases and the V segment lost 2 bases, leaving 8 bases of the junction unmatched. This CDR3 comprises 15 residues. CDR3 region: CASSLGSGSGETQYF. The CDR3 DNA sequence: TGTGCCAGCAGCTTAGGGAGCGGGAGTGGGGAGACCCAGTACTTC.

In its sample, this clone was seen a few times. As DNA, the CDR3 is TGTGCCAGCTCACGTGCCGCGGGAGGGATGGGCACTGAAGCTTTCTTT. It specifies CASSRAAGGMGTEAFF. The V call is TRBV28, the J call TRBJ1-1; no firm D call. CDR1 is MDHEN, CDR2 SYDVKM, per germline. Trimming stripped 8 bases from V and 4 bases from J, with 23 bases between. The length of the CDR3 is 16 residues.

The chain has TRBV19 and TRBJ2-3; maybe TRBD2 (5 bases). In germline, CDR1 is LNHDA, CDR2 SQIVND (reference sequence). The CDR3 covers 14 residues. V lost 10 bases and J lost 2, with 16 bases in between. The CDR3 DNA is TGTGCCACTGGGAGCGGAGAGAACACAGATACGCAGTATTTT. It translates to CATGSGENTDTQYF.